This entry lists 19 T cell receptor beta chains sequenced from one sample in a study of naive and memory T cell subsets. Two oligonucleotides, mixed equimolar, formed the beta constant-region primer covering TRBC1 and TRBC2. One entry per CDR3 protein, called by TCRdb with MiXCR from the UMI-ligation and nested PCR reads. The table includes some 87,000 distinct CDR3 sequences, 7% detected once. The specimen sequenced was central memory CD4+ T cells from blood. These receptors originate from a human donor in good health.

V is TRBV7-9 and J is TRBJ2-1, with D perhaps matching TRBD2 (6 bases). The germline V gene encodes CDR1 SEHNR and CDR2 FQNEAQ (reference sequence). Trimming cost V 2 bases and J 5 bases, with 13 bases left between them. The CDR3 sequence is 15 residues long. The CDR3 region is CASSLRRDPNNEQFF. CDR3 DNA sequence: TGTGCCAGCAGCTTACGGAGGGATCCCAACAATGAGCAGTTCTTC.

The genes are TRBV2 and TRBJ2-7; 7 bases match TRBD2. The CDR3 runs 12 residues. Per germline, CDR1 SNHLY and CDR2 FYNNEI. V lost 9 bases and J lost 2; bases outside the gene matches: 4. The CDR3 region has the DNA TGTGCCAGAGCTAGCGGTACCTACGAGCAGTACTTC. Amino acids: CARASGTYEQYF. The full variable domain, in which reference TRBV2 and TRBJ2-7 provide the parts outside the CDR3, is EPEVTQTPSHQVTQMGQEVILRCVPISNHLYFYWYRQILGQKVEFLVSFYNNEISEKSEIFDDQFSVERPDGSNFTLKIRSTKLEDSAMYFCARASGTYEQYFGPGTRLTVT.

This clonotype came up a few times. The chain couples TRBV7-2 to TRBJ1-5; a possible D gene is TRBD1 (6 bases). The CDR3 is made up of 15 amino acids. In germline, CDR1 is SGHTA, CDR2 FQGNSA. Trimming stripped 5 bases from V and 5 bases from J, with 16 bases between. The CDR3 region has the DNA TGTGCCAGCAGCCCCTCGGCGACAGGTTATCAGCCCCAGCATTTT. Its translation is CASSPSATGYQPQHF.

This clonotype was counted ten times or more. CDR3 DNA: TGTGCCAGCAGCCCCTTCACAGGTTATAATTCACCCCTCCACTTT. Encoded protein: CASSPFTGYNSPLHF. V is TRBV7-2 and J is TRBJ1-6; TRBD1 might be the D (5 bases). With 5 bases removed from V and 4 bases from J, the gap between germline ends came to 12 bases. The CDR3 is made up of 15 amino acids. The germline gives CDR1 SGHTA, CDR2 FQGNSA.

This clonotype was seen a few times. The chain is built from TRBV24-1 and TRBJ2-2, with D possibly TRBD2 on 5 matching bases. The V gene's germline CDR1 is KGHDR and CDR2 SFDVKD. V was pared by 5 bases and J by 2 bases, with 14 bases between. The CDR3 covers 16 residues. The CDR3 loop reads CATSVTRSGNTGELFF. In nucleotides, the CDR3 is TGTGCCACCAGTGTCACCCGGAGCGGCAACACCGGGGAGCTGTTTTTT.

This clonotype occurred many times. This chain connects TRBV12-3 or TRBV12-4 to TRBJ2-3; D remains ambiguous. The CDR3 contains 11 residues. The V and J ends lost 7 bases and 2 bases respectively, with 4 bases between them. In DNA, the CDR3 is TGTGCCAGCAAAAACACAGATACGCAGTATTTT. Its translation is CASKNTDTQYF.

This clonotype came up many times. This chain connects TRBV6-2 or TRBV6-3 to TRBJ2-7, with 15 positions matching TRBD2. Germline CDR1 reads MNHEY; CDR2 reads SVGEGT. This CDR3 region has 16 residues. V shed 6 bases, J shed 1 base, and the junction held 4 bases outside the gene matches. The CDR3 DNA follows: TGTGCCAGCAGGCCCGGACTAGCGGGAGGGTCCTACGAGCAGTACTTC. This gives the protein CASRPGLAGGSYEQYF.

Ten or more counts support this clonotype. V gene TRBV6-1 combines with J gene TRBJ1-5, with unresolved D. The CDR3 runs 14 residues. CDR1 is MNHNS, CDR2 SASEGT, per germline. Deletions cut 8 bases from V and 3 bases from J, with 14 bases between. CDR3 in DNA: TGTGCCAGCTCCAAAAGAGAATTCAATCAGCCCCAGCATTTT. This gives the protein CASSKREFNQPQHF.

For this clonotype: Germline is not matched at one junction end, which may reflect a read error. The chain couples TRBV20-1 to TRBJ2-7, with D perhaps TRBD1 or TRBD2 (6 bases each). CDR3 length: 15 amino acids. Germline V gives CDR1 DFQATT, CDR2 SNEGSKA (reference sequence). CDR3 coding DNA: TGCTGTGCTAGGGGACTGACGGGGGCCGGCTACGAGCAGTACTTC. It codes for CCARGLTGAGYEQYF.

This clonotype appeared many times. J is TRBJ1-1 and V is TRBV3-1; D perhaps matches TRBD1 (6 bases). The germline V and J ends were trimmed by 7 bases and 10 bases, with 16 bases remaining between them. The CDR3 is made up of 12 amino acids. The germline gives CDR1 LGHDT, CDR2 YNNKEL (reference sequence). CDR3 loop: CASISGAGSAFF. CDR3 bases: TGTGCCAGCATCTCAGGGGCAGGGTCAGCTTTCTTT.

The rearrangement joins TRBV15 to TRBJ2-2; 7 nucleotides line up with TRBD1. Trimming at V came to 3 bases and at J to 3 bases, leaving 7 bases not matched to a gene. This CDR3 spans 16 amino acids. Germline assignment: CDR1 LNHNV and CDR2 YYDKDF (reference sequence). CDR3 bases: TGTGCCACCAGCAGGGGATACAGGGGCGACACCGGGGAGCTGTTTTTT. Translating gives CATSRGYRGDTGELFF.

This clonotype was found a few times. The CDR3 reads CASSFWPTNIKETQYF. DNA for the CDR3: TGTGCCAGCAGTTTTTGGCCCACCAATATAAAAGAGACCCAGTACTTC. The chain couples TRBV28 to TRBJ2-5; no reliable D call. CDR1 and CDR2 (germline): MDHEN, SYDVKM. The ends were cut back, 3 bases at V and 3 bases at J, with 17 bases in the middle. The CDR3 consists of 16 residues. Variable domain in full (rest from reference TRBV28 and TRBJ2-5): DVKVTQSSRYLVKRTGEKVFLECVQDMDHENMFWYRQDPGLGLRLIYFSYDVKMKEKGDIPEGYSVSREKKERFSLILESASTNQTSMYLCASSFWPTNIKETQYFGPGTRLLVL.

In its sample, this clonotype was seen many times. The chain carries TRBV28 and TRBJ1-5; D gene unclear. In germline, CDR1 is MDHEN, CDR2 SYDVKM. CDR3 length: 13 amino acids. Trimming cost V 6 bases and J 4 bases, with 10 bases left between them. CDR3 amino acids: CASRDSVNQPQHF. The CDR3, as DNA: TGTGCCAGCAGGGACTCGGTTAATCAGCCCCAGCATTTT.

This sequence joins TRBV25-1 and TRBJ2-3, with D tentatively TRBD2 (5 bases). Trimming cost V 8 bases and J 3 bases, with 18 bases left between them. CDR1 is MGHDK and CDR2 is SYGVNS in the germline V gene. The CDR3 has 15 amino acids. CDR3 in DNA: TGTGCCAGCCGACTCAGCCTCGGGAAGACAGATACGCAGTATTTT. Amino acid sequence: CASRLSLGKTDTQYF.

This clonotype was observed a few times. The gene calls are TRBV6-2 or TRBV6-3 and TRBJ2-5; TRBD2 matches at 7 bases. CDR3 size: 16 residues. V lost 0 bases, J lost 2 bases, and 6 bases stayed unmatched. The germline V gene encodes CDR1 MNHEY and CDR2 SVGEGT. CDR3 residues: CASSYSAGVFQETQYF. CDR3 nucleotide sequence: TGTGCCAGCAGTTACTCTGCGGGAGTCTTTCAAGAGACCCAGTACTTC.

This clonotype was found many times. The V and J genes are TRBV4-3 and TRBJ2-3; 8 nucleotides align to TRBD2. CDR1 is LGHNA and CDR2 is YSLEER in the germline V gene. The CDR3 length is 15 residues. After removal of 1 base from V and 5 bases from J, the junction contained 5 bases not matched to a gene. The CDR3 region is CASSQAPLAGDTQYF. The CDR3 coding sequence is TGCGCCAGCAGCCAAGCCCCCCTAGCGGGAGATACGCAGTATTTT.

This clonotype turned up a few times. The DNA of the CDR3 is TGTGCCAGCAGCTGGACCGGGACTAGCGGGAGCAATGAGCAGTTCTTC. The encoded protein is CASSWTGTSGSNEQFF. The rearrangement links TRBV9 to TRBJ2-1, with TRBD2 matching 14 bases. Germline V gene lookup returns CDR1 SGDLS and CDR2 YYNGEE. V gave up 4 bases and J gave up 6 bases; unmatched junction bases: 6. The length of the CDR3 is 16 residues. Filled out from reference TRBV9 and TRBJ2-1, the complete variable domain reads DSGVTQTPKHLITATGQRVTLRCSPRSGDLSVYWYQQSLDQGLQFLIQYYNGEERAKGNILERFSAQQFPDLHSELNLSSLELGDSALYFCASSWTGTSGSNEQFFGPGTRLTVL.

This clonotype was recorded at least ten times. The junction differs from germline at one of its ends, possibly a read error. The rearrangement links TRBV4-2 to TRBJ2-2, with D perhaps TRBD2 (6 bases). Germline values: CDR1 LGHNA, CDR2 YNFKEQ. CDR3 length: 14 amino acids. CDR3 coding DNA: TGTGCCAGCAGCCCGAAGGGGAACACCGGGGGGCTGTTTTTT. Amino acids: CASSPKGNTGGLFF.

This clonotype was seen ten or more times. V is TRBV6-2 or TRBV6-3 and J is TRBJ1-1; D uncertain. Germline lookup yields CDR1 MNHEY and CDR2 SVGEGT. This CDR3 is 11 amino acids long. The V end lost 6 bases, the J end lost 7 bases, and 9 bases lay between the germline ends. CDR3 region: CASRRRGEAFF. The CDR3 DNA reads as TGTGCCAGCAGGAGGAGAGGTGAAGCTTTCTTT.